These T cell receptor beta chains were read from a single sample in a study of T cell responses to AZD1222 COVID-19 vaccine. Using immunoSEQ multiplex PCR, the repertoire was profiled, and TCRdb retains in-frame clones only, with some absent. The sample holds about 140,000 clones, about 90% seen once. Specimen: peripheral blood, collected 28 days after the second AZD1222 dose. The origin of the receptors is an adult who received the AZD1222 COVID-19 vaccine. The CDR3 runs from the conserved cysteine through the conserved F or W. D genes are given only for firm matches. Expanded clones are given a class, and other clones once, few, many or no size at all.

V gene	J gene	clone size	D gene	CDR3 DNA	CDR3 protein
TRBV7-6	TRBJ1-2	-	-	TGTGCCAGCAGCTTAACGGCGGCCTTAGACTATGGCTACACCTTC	CASSLTAALDYGYTF
TRBV7-9	TRBJ2-5	-	-	TGTGCCAGCAGCCCTTCGGCGGGTTCGGAGACCCAGTACTTC	CASSPSAGSETQYF
TRBV13	TRBJ2-6	once	TRBD2	TGTGCCAGCAGCCCGCGAGCGGGGGGTAGACCTGGGGCCAACGTCCTGACTTTC	CASSPRAGGRPGANVLTF
TRBV7-2	TRBJ2-1	-	-	TGTGCCAGCAGCTTAGACCCCCTCGGATACAATGAGCAGTTCTTC	CASSLDPLGYNEQFF
TRBV19	TRBJ1-1	once	-	TGTGCCAGTAGCGGCGGGAAGGGAATATCGCTGAGCACTGAAGCTTTCTTT	CASSGGKGISLSTEAFF
TRBV14	TRBJ2-2	few	-	TGTGCCAGCCCCGAGGGCAGGGCAACGAGAACCGGGGAGCTGTTTTTT	CASPEGRATRTGELFF
TRBV6-1	TRBJ1-1	once	-	TGTGCCAGCAGTGATACGGTCGTGGCTGAAGCTTTCTTT	CASSDTVVAEAFF
TRBV12-3/TRBV12-4	TRBJ2-7	-	-	TGTGCCAGCAGTTTAGGGGTATCCTACGAGCAGTACTTC	CASSLGVSYEQYF
TRBV11-2	TRBJ1-1	-	-	TGTGCCAGCAGCCCCCTTTGGCCACCGCCGGACACTGAAGCTTTCTTT	CASSPLWPPPDTEAFF
TRBV12-3/TRBV12-4	TRBJ2-7	-	-	TGTGCCAGCAGTTTTACTCTCGCCTACGAGCAGTACTTC	CASSFTLAYEQYF
TRBV19	TRBJ2-1	once	-	TGTGCCAGTAGTTCTCGGACTACGAGGCAGTTCTTC	CASSSRTTRQFF
TRBV4-1	TRBJ2-7	-	TRBD1	TGCGCCAGCAGCCCGAACCCGGGACAGCCCTACGAGCAGTACTTC	CASSPNPGQPYEQYF
TRBV29-1	TRBJ1-5	-	-	TGCAGCGTAGAGACTTCCTTCAATCAGCCCCAGCATTTT	CSVETSFNQPQHF
TRBV29-1	TRBJ1-2	-	TRBD1	TGCAGCGTCGTGACAGGGGGCAACTATGGCTACACCTTC	CSVVTGGNYGYTF
TRBV28	TRBJ1-1	-	-	TGTGCCAGCAGTTTGCAGGAGGAGGCTTTCTTT	CASSLQEEAFF
TRBV7-9	TRBJ1-1	once	-	TGTGCCAGCGACTTACAGGGGAACACTGAAGCTTTCTTT	CASDLQGNTEAFF